A single sample is the source of the 14 T cell receptor beta chains below, sequenced in a study of cytomegalovirus exposure and HLA in healthy donors (dated by TCRdb to about 2017). Library preparation used the immunoSEQ multiplex PCR assay. TCRdb re-hosts the immuneACCESS table, in-frame sequences only. Its copies lack some clones; in the studies checked, an unresolved V gene accounts for under half of them, and the cause for the rest is not known. The table for this sample lists around 150,000 clones; 80% to 95% of them were counted only once. The ten largest make up 0.6% to 0.8% of the sample. Sample: PBMCs. These receptors all stem from a man aged 18 to 30 in good health and CMV-seronegative.

This chain links TRBV19 with TRBJ1-5; D not resolved. Germline loops: CDR1 LNHDA, CDR2 SQIVND (reference sequence). CDR3 length: 16 residues. Trimming shortened V by 7 bases and J by 0 bases, and 16 bases separated the two germline ends. CDR3 amino acids: CASISRHLYSNQPQHF. The CDR3 bases are TGTGCCAGTATCTCAAGACACCTTTATAGCAATCAGCCCCAGCATTTT.

The rearrangement joins TRBV15 to TRBJ1-1; 11 bases fit TRBD1. Germline V lookup: CDR1 LNHNV, CDR2 YYDKDF (reference sequence). CDR3 length: 15 amino acids. V lost 3 bases, J lost 6 bases, and 6 bases stayed unmatched. The CDR3 spells CATSSPGQGEPEAFF. The CDR3 region has the DNA TGTGCCACCAGCAGCCCGGGACAGGGGGAACCTGAAGCTTTCTTT.

In its sample, this clone was seen a few times. The V and J genes are TRBV5-1 and TRBJ1-2, with 7 bases matching TRBD1. The V gene end was trimmed by 0 bases and the J gene end by 2 bases; junction bases not matched to a gene: 4. Germline V gene sequence: CDR1 SGHRS, CDR2 YFSETQ. This CDR3 contains 15 residues. This CDR3 is CASSLGDSKNYGYTF. CDR3 DNA sequence: TGCGCCAGCAGCTTGGGGGACAGCAAAAACTATGGCTACACCTTC.

The V gene is TRBV7-3, the J gene TRBJ2-1, with no clear D. V was shortened by 2 bases and J by 6 bases, with 14 bases between the two germline ends. This CDR3 is 15 amino acids long. CDR1 is SGHTA, CDR2 FQGTGA, per germline. The CDR3 spells CASSLEASRINEQFF. The DNA for the CDR3 is TGTGCCAGCAGCTTAGAGGCAAGCCGAATCAATGAGCAGTTCTTC.

The chain employs TRBV2 and TRBJ2-7; 11 nucleotides align to TRBD2. CDR1 is SNHLY, CDR2 FYNNEI, per germline. This CDR3 contains 14 residues. V shed 3 bases and J 5 bases; nucleotides not matched to a gene: 3. The CDR3 loop reads CASSDRLAGNEQYV. The CDR3 nucleotides are TGTGCCAGCAGTGATCGACTAGCGGGAAACGAGCAGTACGTC.

The chain is built from TRBV6-5 and TRBJ1-2; D might be TRBD1 (5 bases). V lost 7 bases and J 3 bases, leaving 18 bases between the germline ends. This CDR3 has 15 amino acids. Germline V lookup: CDR1 MNHEY, CDR2 SVGAGI. As DNA, the CDR3 is TGTGCCAGCACCTCAGATGGGGCAGGAGACTATGGCTACACCTTC. Protein: CASTSDGAGDYGYTF.

This clone has a single count. V gene TRBV7-9 combines with J gene TRBJ2-7; D perhaps matches TRBD1 (5 bases). The germline gives CDR1 SEHNR, CDR2 FQNEAQ (reference sequence). The CDR3 has 16 residues. V lost 1 base and J lost 2, with 15 bases in between. CDR3 residues: CASSLETVPLTYEQYF. The DNA of the CDR3 is TGTGCCAGCAGCTTAGAGACAGTTCCCCTAACCTACGAGCAGTACTTC.

V gene TRBV7-6 combines with J gene TRBJ2-1; the D gene is possibly TRBD1 (5 bases). Trimming cost V 5 bases and J 1 base, with 15 bases left between them. The CDR3 covers 16 residues. The germline V gene encodes CDR1 SGHVS and CDR2 FNYEAQ. The CDR3 loop is CASSPTGPLSYNEQFF. CDR3 sequence (DNA): TGTGCCAGCAGCCCCACAGGACCCCTGTCCTACAATGAGCAGTTCTTC.

The genes are TRBV15 and TRBJ2-2; 12 nucleotides match TRBD1. CDR1 and CDR2 (germline): LNHNV, YYDKDF (reference sequence). The CDR3 runs to 15 residues. J was trimmed by 6 bases and V by 5 bases; bases with no gene match: 4. The CDR3 DNA sequence: TGTGCCACCAGCGGGGGACAGGGGGCGGCCGGGGAGCTGTTTTTT. This gives the protein CATSGGQGAAGELFF. Supplemented by reference TRBV15 and TRBJ2-2, the full variable domain reads DAMVIQNPRYQVTQFGKPVTLSCSQTLNHNVMYWYQQKSSQAPKLLFHYYDKDFNNEADTPDNFQSRRPNTSFCFLDIRSPGLGDTAMYLCATSGGQGAAGELFFGEGSRLTVL.

The chain links TRBV2 to TRBJ2-5; 9 positions match TRBD2. The ends lost 0 bases at V and 1 base at J; junction bases unmatched: 6. The CDR3 loop spans 17 amino acids. The germline gives CDR1 SNHLY, CDR2 FYNNEI. As DNA, the CDR3 is TGTGCCAGCAGTGAAGCAAGGAGCGGGGGGACCCAAGAGACCCAGTACTTC. Its protein is CASSEARSGGTQETQYF.

The table lists this clone with a count of one. V and J are TRBV5-1 and TRBJ2-2, with 8 bases aligning to TRBD1. This CDR3 has 19 residues. Trimming took 3 bases from V and 3 from J; bases not matched to a gene: 16. The germline gives CDR1 SGHRS, CDR2 YFSETQ. CDR3 in DNA: TGCGCCAGCAGCTACCCCTCCCGGACAGGGCGGATCGACACCGGGGAGCTGTTTTTT. Its protein is CASSYPSRTGRIDTGELFF.

The chain employs TRBV7-9 and TRBJ2-1; D not certain. Per the germline V gene, CDR1 is SEHNR and CDR2 is FQNEAQ (reference sequence). V lost 4 bases, J lost 1 base, and 17 bases lay in between. The CDR3 is 17 amino acids. CDR3 in amino acids: CASSSSLRERSYNEQFF. The CDR3 DNA is TGTGCCAGCAGCTCTTCCCTGAGAGAGAGGTCCTACAATGAGCAGTTCTTC. The whole variable domain, remainder taken from reference TRBV7-9 and TRBJ2-1, is DTGVSQNPRHKITKRGQNVTFRCDPISEHNRLYWYRQTLGQGPEFLTYFQNEAQLEKSRLLSDRFSAERPKGSFSTLEIQRTEQGDSAMYLCASSSSLRERSYNEQFFGPGTRLTVL.

The chain carries TRBV6-5 and TRBJ2-1, with D possibly TRBD2 on 5 matching bases. From germline, CDR1 is MNHEY and CDR2 SVGAGI. V lost 2 bases, J lost 9 bases, and 11 bases lay in between. This CDR3 is built from 13 residues. The CDR3 coding sequence is TGTGCCAGCAGTTACCAGGTGGGGAGTGAGCAGTTCTTC. Residues: CASSYQVGSEQFF.

The chain combines TRBV4-1 with TRBJ1-5; 10 bases are a match to TRBD1. This CDR3 has 17 residues. CDR1 and CDR2 (germline): MGHRA, YSYEKL. Germline trimming cut 0 bases from V and 7 bases from J; bases unmatched to any gene: 9. The CDR3 protein is CASSQDPGTGVWQPQHF. The CDR3 DNA is TGCGCCAGCAGCCAAGATCCCGGGACAGGGGTGTGGCAGCCCCAGCATTTT.